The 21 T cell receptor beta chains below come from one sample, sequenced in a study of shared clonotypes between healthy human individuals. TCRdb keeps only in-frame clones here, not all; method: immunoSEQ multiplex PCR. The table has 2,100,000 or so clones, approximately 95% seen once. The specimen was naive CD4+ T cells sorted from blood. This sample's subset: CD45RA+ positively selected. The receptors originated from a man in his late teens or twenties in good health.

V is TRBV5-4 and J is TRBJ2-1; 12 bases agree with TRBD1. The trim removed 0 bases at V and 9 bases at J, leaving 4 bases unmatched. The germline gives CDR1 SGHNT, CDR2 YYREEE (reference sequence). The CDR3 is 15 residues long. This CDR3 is CASSLGDRGHGEQFF. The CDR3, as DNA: TGTGCCAGCAGCTTGGGGGACAGGGGGCACGGTGAGCAGTTCTTC.

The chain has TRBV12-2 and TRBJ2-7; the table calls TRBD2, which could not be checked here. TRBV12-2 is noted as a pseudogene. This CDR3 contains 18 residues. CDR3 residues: CASRLSPRGEGGNYEQYF. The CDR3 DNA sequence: TGTGCAAGTCGCTTATCGCCCCGTGGGGAGGGCGGGAACTACGAGCAGTACTTC.

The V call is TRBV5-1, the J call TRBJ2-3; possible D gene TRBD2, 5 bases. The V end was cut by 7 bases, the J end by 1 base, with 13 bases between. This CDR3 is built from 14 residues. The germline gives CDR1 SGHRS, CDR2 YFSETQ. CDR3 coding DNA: TGCGCCAGCCTCGACACAGCGGGCACAGATACGCAGTATTTT. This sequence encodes CASLDTAGTDTQYF.

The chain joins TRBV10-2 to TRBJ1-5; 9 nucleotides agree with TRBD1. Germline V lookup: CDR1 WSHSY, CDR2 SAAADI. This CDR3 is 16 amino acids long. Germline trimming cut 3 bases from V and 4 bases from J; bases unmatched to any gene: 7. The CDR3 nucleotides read TGCGCCAGCAGTGATCAGACAGGGGGGCGAAATCAGCCCCAGCATTTT. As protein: CASSDQTGGRNQPQHF.

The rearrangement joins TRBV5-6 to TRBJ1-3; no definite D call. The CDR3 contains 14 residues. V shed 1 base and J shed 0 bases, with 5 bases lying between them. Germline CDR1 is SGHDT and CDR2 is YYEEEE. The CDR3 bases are TGTGCCAGCAGCTTGTTGATCTCTGGAAACACCATATATTTT. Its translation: CASSLLISGNTIYF.

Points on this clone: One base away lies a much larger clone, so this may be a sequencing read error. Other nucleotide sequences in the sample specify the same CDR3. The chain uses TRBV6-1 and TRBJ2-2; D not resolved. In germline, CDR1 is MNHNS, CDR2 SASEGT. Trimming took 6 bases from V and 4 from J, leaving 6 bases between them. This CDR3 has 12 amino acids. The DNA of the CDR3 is TGTGCCAGCAGCTGGGGCACCGGGGAGCTGTTTTTT. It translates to CASSWGTGELFF.

The CDR3 loop is CASSLVGGGYNEQFF. In nucleotides, the CDR3 is TGTGCCAGCAGCTTGGTGGGCGGGGGCTACAATGAGCAGTTCTTC. The V call is TRBV5-6, the J call TRBJ2-1; 7 bases are a match to TRBD2. Losses at the gene ends were 0 bases for V and 3 bases for J; bases not matched to a gene: 3. Per the germline V gene, CDR1 is SGHDT and CDR2 is YYEEEE. The length of the CDR3 is 15 residues.

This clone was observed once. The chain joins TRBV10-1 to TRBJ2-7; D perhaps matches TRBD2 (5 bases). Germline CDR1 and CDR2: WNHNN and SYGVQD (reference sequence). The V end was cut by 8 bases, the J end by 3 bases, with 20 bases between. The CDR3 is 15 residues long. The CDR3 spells CASHEEVLDYYEQYF. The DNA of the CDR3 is TGCGCCAGCCATGAAGAGGTTCTAGACTACTACGAGCAGTACTTC.

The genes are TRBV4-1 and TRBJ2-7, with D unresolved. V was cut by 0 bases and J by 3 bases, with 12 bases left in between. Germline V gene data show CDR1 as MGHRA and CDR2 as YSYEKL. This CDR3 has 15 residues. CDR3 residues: CASSQDLRSHYEQYF. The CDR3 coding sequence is TGCGCCAGCAGCCAAGACCTACGTTCCCACTACGAGCAGTACTTC.

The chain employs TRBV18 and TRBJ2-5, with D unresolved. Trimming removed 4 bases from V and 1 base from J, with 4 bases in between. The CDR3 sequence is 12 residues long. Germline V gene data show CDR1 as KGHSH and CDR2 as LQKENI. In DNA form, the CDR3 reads TGTGCCAGCTCACACCCCCAAGAGACCCAGTACTTC. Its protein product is CASSHPQETQYF.

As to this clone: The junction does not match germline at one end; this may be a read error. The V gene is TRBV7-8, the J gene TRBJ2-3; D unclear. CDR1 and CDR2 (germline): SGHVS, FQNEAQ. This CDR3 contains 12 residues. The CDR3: CASTLSGDTQYF. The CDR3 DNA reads TGTGCCAGCACCTTATCCGGAGATACGCAGTATTTT.

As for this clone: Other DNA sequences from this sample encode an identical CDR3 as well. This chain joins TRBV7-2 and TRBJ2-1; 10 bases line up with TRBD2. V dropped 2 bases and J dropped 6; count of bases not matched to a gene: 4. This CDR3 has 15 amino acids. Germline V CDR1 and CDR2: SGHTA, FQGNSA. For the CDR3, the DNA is TGTGCCAGCAGCTTAAGGACTAGCGGCTCCAATGAGCAGTTCTTC. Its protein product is CASSLRTSGSNEQFF.

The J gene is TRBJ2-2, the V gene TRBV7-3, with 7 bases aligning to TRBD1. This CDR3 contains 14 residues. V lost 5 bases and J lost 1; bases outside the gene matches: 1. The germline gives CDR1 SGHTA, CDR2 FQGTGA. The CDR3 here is CASSPGGNTGELFF. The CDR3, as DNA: TGTGCCAGCAGCCCAGGGGGGAACACCGGGGAGCTGTTTTTT. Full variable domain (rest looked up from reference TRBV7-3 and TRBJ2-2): GAGVSQTPSNKVTEKGKYVELRCDPISGHTALYWYRQSLGQGPEFLIYFQGTGAADDSGLPNDRFFAVRPEGSVSTLKIQRTERGDSAVYLCASSPGGNTGELFFGEGSRLTVL.

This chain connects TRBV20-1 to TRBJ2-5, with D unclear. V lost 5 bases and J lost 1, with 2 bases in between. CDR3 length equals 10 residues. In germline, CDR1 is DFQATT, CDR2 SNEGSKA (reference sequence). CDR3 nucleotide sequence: TGCAGTGCTCCCCAAGAGACCCAGTACTTC. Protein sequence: CSAPQETQYF.

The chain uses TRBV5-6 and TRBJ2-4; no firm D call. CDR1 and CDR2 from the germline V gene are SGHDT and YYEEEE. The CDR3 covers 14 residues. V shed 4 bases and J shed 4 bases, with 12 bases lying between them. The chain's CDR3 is CASSLVGSKNIQYF. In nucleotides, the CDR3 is TGTGCCAGCAGCCTCGTAGGGTCGAAAAACATTCAGTACTTC.

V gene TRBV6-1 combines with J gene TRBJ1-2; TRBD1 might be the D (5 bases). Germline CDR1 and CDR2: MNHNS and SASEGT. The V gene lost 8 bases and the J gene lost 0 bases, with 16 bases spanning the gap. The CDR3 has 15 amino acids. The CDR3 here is CASYRLGSSNYGYTF. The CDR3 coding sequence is TGTGCCAGCTACAGGTTAGGGTCCTCTAACTATGGCTACACCTTC.

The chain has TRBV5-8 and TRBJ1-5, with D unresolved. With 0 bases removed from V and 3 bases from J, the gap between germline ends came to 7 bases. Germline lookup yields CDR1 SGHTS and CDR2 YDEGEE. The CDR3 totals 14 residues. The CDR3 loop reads CASSLDGFNQPQHF. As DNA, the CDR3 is TGTGCCAGCAGCTTGGACGGGTTCAATCAGCCCCAGCATTTT.

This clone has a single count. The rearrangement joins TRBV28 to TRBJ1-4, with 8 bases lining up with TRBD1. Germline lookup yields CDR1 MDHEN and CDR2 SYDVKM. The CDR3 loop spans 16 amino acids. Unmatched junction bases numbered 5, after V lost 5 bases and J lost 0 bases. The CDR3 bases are TGTGCCAGCAGTGCCCCAGGGGGCGCAACTAATGAAAAACTGTTTTTT. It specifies CASSAPGGATNEKLFF.

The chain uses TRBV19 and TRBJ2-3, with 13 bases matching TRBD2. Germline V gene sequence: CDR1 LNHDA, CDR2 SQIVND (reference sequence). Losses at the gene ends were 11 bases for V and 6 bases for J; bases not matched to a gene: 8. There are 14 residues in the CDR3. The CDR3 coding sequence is TGTGCCGTAGGGACTAGCGGGGACCGGGATACGCAGTATTTT. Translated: CAVGTSGDRDTQYF.

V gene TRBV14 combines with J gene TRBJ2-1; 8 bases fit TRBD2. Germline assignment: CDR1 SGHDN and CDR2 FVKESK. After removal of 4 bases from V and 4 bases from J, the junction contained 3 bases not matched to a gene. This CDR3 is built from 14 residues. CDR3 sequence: CASSPPGGYNEQFF. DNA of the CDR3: TGTGCCAGCAGCCCCCCGGGGGGGTACAATGAGCAGTTCTTC.

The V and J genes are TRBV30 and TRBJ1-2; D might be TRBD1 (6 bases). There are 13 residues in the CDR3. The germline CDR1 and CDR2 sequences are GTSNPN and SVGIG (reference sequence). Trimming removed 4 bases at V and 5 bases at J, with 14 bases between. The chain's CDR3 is CAWNAGGQYGYTF. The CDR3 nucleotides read TGTGCCTGGAATGCCGGGGGCCAGTATGGCTACACCTTC.